This is a list of T cell receptor beta chains from one sample in a study of cytomegalovirus exposure and HLA in healthy donors. Sequenced by immunoSEQ multiplex PCR; TCRdb stores in-frame clones only, minus some. The sample comprises 55,000 to 65,000 clones, under 80% of which are singletons, and about 6.8% rests with the top ten. Material for sequencing was PBMCs. The receptors were sampled from a man aged 25 to 40 in good health and CMV-seropositive. The CDR3 runs from the conserved cysteine through the conserved F or W. D genes are given only for firm matches. The listing skips clone size in some rows; elsewhere it reads once, few, many or a size class.

j_gene | v_gene | abundance | d_gene | CDR3aa | CDR3nt
TRBJ1-2 | TRBV19 | . | . | CASRRDKGNYGYTF | TGTGCCAGTCGCCGGGACAAGGGGAACTATGGCTACACCTTC
TRBJ1-2 | TRBV12-2 | . | . | CASRFPLTGSYGYTF | TGTGCAAGTCGCTTCCCACTTACAGGGTCCTATGGCTACACCTTC
TRBJ2-6 | TRBV9 | . | . | CASSGQISGANVLTF | TGTGCCAGCAGCGGACAAATCTCTGGGGCCAACGTCCTGACTTTC
TRBJ1-1 | TRBV30 | . | TRBD1 | CAWSPLGTGATEAFF | TGTGCCTGGAGTCCATTGGGGACAGGGGCCACTGAAGCTTTCTTT
TRBJ2-3 | TRBV4-2 | . | TRBD2 | CASSPDRLAGGQIDTQYF | TGTGCCAGCAGCCCGGATCGACTAGCGGGGGGGCAAATAGATACGCAGTATTTT
TRBJ2-7 | TRBV5-8 | . | TRBD2 | CASSPGGLPSFSYEQYF | TGTGCCAGCAGCCCGGGGGGACTGCCATCATTCTCCTACGAGCAGTACTTC
TRBJ2-3 | TRBV29-1 | . | . | CSVDSRADTQYF | TGCAGCGTTGACAGCAGGGCAGATACGCAGTATTTT
TRBJ1-4 | TRBV28 | . | TRBD1 | CASRRQGRTNEKLFF | TGTGCCAGCCGAAGACAGGGGAGAACAAATGAAAAACTGTTTTTT
TRBJ1-1 | TRBV7-8 | . | TRBD1 | CASSPEGTGTNTEAFF | TGTGCCAGCAGCCCGGAGGGGACAGGGACGAACACTGAAGCTTTCTTT
TRBJ2-1 | TRBV7-2 | . | . | CASSFFGNEQFF | TGTGCCAGCAGCTTTTTCGGCAATGAGCAGTTCTTC
TRBJ1-6 | TRBV30 | few | . | CAWSGPSSYNSPLHF | TGTGCCTGGAGTGGCCCCAGCTCCTATAATTCACCCCTCCACTTT
TRBJ1-6 | TRBV19 | . | TRBD1 | CASSPQDRGNSPLHF | TGTGCCAGTAGTCCCCAGGACAGGGGAAATTCACCCCTCCACTTT
TRBJ1-4 | TRBV7-9 | . | . | CASSSGGVGEKLFF | TGTGCCAGCAGCTCCGGAGGGGTTGGGGAAAAACTGTTTTTT
TRBJ1-1 | TRBV27 | . | . | CASSFQGGRVAEAFF | TGTGCCAGCAGTTTCCAGGGAGGCAGAGTGGCTGAAGCTTTCTTT
TRBJ2-7 | TRBV7-2 | . | . | CASSLGQGMIYEQYF | TGTGCCAGCAGCTTGGGGCAGGGGATGATCTACGAGCAGTACTTC
TRBJ1-6 | TRBV6-9 | . | . | CASSYRGRRGNSPLHF | TGTGCCAGCAGTTACCGTGGCCGGCGAGGCAATTCACCCCTCCACTTT
TRBJ1-2 | TRBV7-2 | . | TRBD1 | CASSPDRAVGYTF | TGTGCCAGCAGCCCCGACAGGGCCGTGGGCTACACCTTC